This T cell receptor beta chain was sequenced for a study of shared clonotypes between healthy human individuals (TCRdb year 2020). A note on the overall study: The cohort comprised a couple of women and a few men aged 18 to 49 years. For each donor, CD4 naive and CD4 memory were each run on three plates, CD8 naive on two plates, and CD8 memory on one plate. The study deeply sequenced blood TCR repertoires of 5 or 6 healthy adults to estimate repertoire size and the extent of clonotype sharing between individuals. To increase sequencing depth and limit assay-specific biases, TCR repertoire library preparation and sequencing were carried out by different laboratories using diverse techniques. Each donor's leukapheresis produced roughly between roughly 0.85 and 9.5 billion PBMCs.

General conclusions and limits of the study: Because the study included a small number of donors, the genetic and exposure-history diversity represented was limited. Clonotypes shared by all four sorted-subset donors showed higher generation probabilities than non-shared clonotypes. Pairwise subsampling indicated that sequencing depth was expected to affect the degree of clonotype sharing among donors. When several donors were compared, the shared fraction of clonotypes was about 5.2% for naive CD4, around 3.6% for naive CD8, 2% to 2.5% for memory CD4, and 0.35% to 0.5% for memory CD8. Estimated clonotype richness was generally larger for naive than for memory subsets. Even with the large sequencing depth, rarefaction of the sorted-subset datasets indicated that sequencing was incomplete. Sampling was restricted to blood, and TCR repertoires in tissues likely differ from the TCR repertoires found in blood.

Of note for this clone: Its recognized antigen is unknown. No base quality information exists; no much larger clone differs at one position.

Using the deep immunoSEQ assay, TCR CDR3 regions were amplified from genomic DNA by multiplex PCR. For each cell subset, the extracted genomic DNA was distributed evenly across all wells of several immunoSEQ 96-well plates, and each plate served as one replicate. For sorted subsets, about 200 ng genomic DNA, equal to about 30,000 T cell genomes, was loaded into each replicate PCR. Purified libraries were quantified with a Qubit 3.0 fluorometer, sized on a Bioanalyzer 2100, and re-quantified with the KAPA Library Quantification kit. A separate single-read 150-cycle Illumina NextSeq 550 flow cell was used to sequence each immunoSEQ 96-well plate. The authors' analysis ran thus. The immunoSEQ output contained only junctional sequences without quality scores, so filtering could not match that applied to full-length reads. To assign V/J genes and CDR3, sequences were annotated against IMGT germline references using PyIR, a Python wrapper for IgBLAST v1.9. Any read was removed if the V/J assignment was weak (E-value above 1e-6), the CDR3 was missing, or the read contained stop codons, out-of-frame junctions, or ambiguous translated residues. V3J clonotypes were defined by identical inferred V gene, J gene, and CDR3 amino acid sequence. Percentage overlap between repertoires was computed as shared unique clonotypes divided by the size of the smaller repertoire. Repertoire richness was assessed with RTK rarefaction, the Chao1 estimator, and Recon v2.1 estimates of unobserved clonotypes. OLGA was used to compute generation probabilities for all TCRbeta clonotypes that the gDNA method yielded from four donors. TCRdb limited this immuneACCESS table to in-frame rearrangements with V and J called. A share of clones is missing; checked studies link under half to unresolved V genes, and the rest is unexplained. V and J calls and clone size are copied from that table; D and trimming were computed from the DNA. This sample has approximately 620,000 clones in its table, and about 97% of those were observed once. The leading ten clones occupy 0.057% of the sample.

The germline V gene specifies MDHEN as CDR1 and SYDVKM as CDR2. Including cysteine and phenylalanine, the CDR3 has 11 amino acids. Only the CDR3 region is kept as DNA, spanning 33 bases read in frame from base 1. V drops 6 bases and J drops 3 bases, leaving 5 bases in between. Healthy HIV-negative adults with no recently reported acute infections or vaccinations were included as donors. Only Caucasian adults living in Nashville, Tennessee, USA were represented among the donors. CD4+ T cells were enriched through magnetic negative selection, after which naive cells were positively selected on CD45RA and the remaining negative fraction served as the memory subset. Blood was collected by leukapheresis, and PBMCs were isolated by Ficoll-Histopaque density gradient centrifugation and then cryopreserved in liquid nitrogen vapor phase. Analytical flow cytometry was used to check the purity and quantity of every magnetically sorted T cell population. Genomic DNA was isolated from each sorted fraction and quantified by UV absorbance on a Nanodrop 2000c.

The source of this sequence is a woman aged 25 to 45 in good health. Input material: naive CD4+ T cells sorted from blood. In the paper's terms, the cell subset or site label means: CD45RA+ positively selected. The chain was built from TRBV28 and TRBJ1-1; the D gene assignment is ambiguous. The sequenced DNA is TGTGCCAGCAGGTCCGACACTGAAGCTTTCTTT. This is translated as CASRSDTEAFF.